This TCR beta chain was retrieved from a study of PD-L1 blockade in urothelial cancer. Across the whole study: Administration of atezolizumab to patients began around 2014, at 1,200 mg intravenously every 3 weeks. The researchers analyzed blood 3 weeks (second dose) and 6 weeks after treatment start.

Time point: pretreatment peripheral blood. Method: immunoSEQ multiplex PCR; TCRdb's copy keeps in-frame clones and lacks some. The profile covers under 50,000 clones, with roughly nine tenths appearing a single time and over 9% taken by the ten largest. V was clipped by 3 bases and J by 3 bases; unmatched bases: 0. This CDR3 is 15 amino acids long. CDR1 and CDR2 (germline): MNHNY, SVGAGI (reference sequence). The genes are TRBV6-6 and TRBJ2-6; 9 bases are shared with TRBD2. The sequencing used PBMCs, collected around atezolizumab (anti-PD-L1) treatment. The clonotype was recovered from a woman in her sixties with urothelial cancer. The DNA for the CDR3 is TGTGCCAGCAGTTATAGCGGGAGTGGGGCCAACGTCCTGACTTTC. The encoded protein is CASSYSGSGANVLTF.